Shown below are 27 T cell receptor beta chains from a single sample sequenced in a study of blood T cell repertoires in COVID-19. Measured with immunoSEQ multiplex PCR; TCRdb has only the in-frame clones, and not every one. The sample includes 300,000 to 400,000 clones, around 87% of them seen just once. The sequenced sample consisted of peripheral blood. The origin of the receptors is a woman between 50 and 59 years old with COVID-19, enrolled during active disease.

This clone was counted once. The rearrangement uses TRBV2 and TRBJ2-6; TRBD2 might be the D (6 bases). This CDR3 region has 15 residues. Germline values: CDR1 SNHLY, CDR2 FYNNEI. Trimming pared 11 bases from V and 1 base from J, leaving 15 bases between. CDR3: CAAKEGWSGANVLTF. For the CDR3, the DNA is TGTGCCGCCAAGGAGGGATGGTCTGGGGCCAACGTCCTGACTTTC.

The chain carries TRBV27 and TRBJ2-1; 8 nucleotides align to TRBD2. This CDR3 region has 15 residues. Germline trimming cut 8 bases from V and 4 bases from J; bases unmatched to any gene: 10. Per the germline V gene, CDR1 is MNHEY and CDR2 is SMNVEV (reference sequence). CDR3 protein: CASAQDSGIYNEQFF. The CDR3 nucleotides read TGTGCCAGCGCCCAAGATAGCGGGATATACAATGAGCAGTTCTTC.

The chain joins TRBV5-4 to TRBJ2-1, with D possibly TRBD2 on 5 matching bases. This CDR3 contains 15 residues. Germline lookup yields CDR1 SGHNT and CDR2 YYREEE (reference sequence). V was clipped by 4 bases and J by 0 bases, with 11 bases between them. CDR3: CASSLGVSSYNEQFF. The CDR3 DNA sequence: TGTGCCAGCAGCCTGGGAGTAAGCTCCTACAATGAGCAGTTCTTC.

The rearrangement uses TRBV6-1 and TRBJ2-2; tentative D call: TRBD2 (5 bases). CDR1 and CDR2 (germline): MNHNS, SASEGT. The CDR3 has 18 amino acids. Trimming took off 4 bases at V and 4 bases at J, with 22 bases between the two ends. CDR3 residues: CASSGGVGGEFGTGELFF. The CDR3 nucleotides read TGTGCCAGCAGTGGGGGTGTTGGTGGGGAGTTCGGCACCGGGGAGCTGTTTTTT.

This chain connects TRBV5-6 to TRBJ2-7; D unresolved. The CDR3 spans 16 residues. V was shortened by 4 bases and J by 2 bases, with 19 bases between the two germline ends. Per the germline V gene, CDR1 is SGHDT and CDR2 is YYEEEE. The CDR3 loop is CASSPPPWQNPYEQYF. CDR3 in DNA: TGTGCCAGCAGCCCGCCACCATGGCAGAACCCCTACGAGCAGTACTTC. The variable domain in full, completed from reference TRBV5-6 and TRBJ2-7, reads DAGVTQSPTHLIKTRGQQVTLRCSPKSGHDTVSWYQQALGQGPQFIFQYYEEEERQRGNFPDRFSGHQFPNYSSELNVNALLLGDSALYLCASSPPPWQNPYEQYFGPGTRLTVT.

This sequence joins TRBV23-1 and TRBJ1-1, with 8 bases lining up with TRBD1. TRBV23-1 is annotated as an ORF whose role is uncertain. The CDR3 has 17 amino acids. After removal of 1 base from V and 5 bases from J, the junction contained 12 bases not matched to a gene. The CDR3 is CASSQFPARGHRTEAFF. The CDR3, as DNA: TGCGCCAGCAGTCAATTTCCGGCCAGGGGGCACAGGACTGAAGCTTTCTTT.

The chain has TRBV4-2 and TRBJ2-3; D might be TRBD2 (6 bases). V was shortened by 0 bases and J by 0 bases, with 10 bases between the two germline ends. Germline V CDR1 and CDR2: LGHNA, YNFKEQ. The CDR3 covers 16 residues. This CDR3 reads CASSQDTGGSTDTQYF. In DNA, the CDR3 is TGTGCCAGCAGCCAAGATACCGGGGGAAGCACAGATACGCAGTATTTT.

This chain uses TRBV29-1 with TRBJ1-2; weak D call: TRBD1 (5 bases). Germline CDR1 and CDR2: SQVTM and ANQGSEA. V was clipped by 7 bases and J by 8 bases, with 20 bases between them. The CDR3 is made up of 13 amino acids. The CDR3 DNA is TGCAGCGGTGGACAATTGGAGGGCTACGGCTACACCTTC. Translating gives CSGGQLEGYGYTF.

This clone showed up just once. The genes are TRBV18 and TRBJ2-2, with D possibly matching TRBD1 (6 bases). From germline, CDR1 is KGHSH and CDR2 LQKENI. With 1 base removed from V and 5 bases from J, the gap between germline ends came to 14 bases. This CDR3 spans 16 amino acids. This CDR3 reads CASSPLLTGETGELFF. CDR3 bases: TGTGCCAGCTCACCACTTCTGACAGGCGAGACCGGGGAGCTGTTTTTT.

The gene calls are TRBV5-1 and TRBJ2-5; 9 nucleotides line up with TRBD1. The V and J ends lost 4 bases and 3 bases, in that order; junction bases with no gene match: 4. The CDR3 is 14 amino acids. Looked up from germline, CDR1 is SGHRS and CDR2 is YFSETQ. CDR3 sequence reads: CASSTRTGEETQYF. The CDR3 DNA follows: TGCGCCAGCAGCACGAGGACAGGGGAAGAGACCCAGTACTTC.

The CDR3 here is CATSNNRRGLQETQYF. In DNA form, the CDR3 reads TGTGCCACCTCAAATAATCGCAGGGGGTTACAAGAGACCCAGTACTTC. The chain uses TRBV24-1 and TRBJ2-5, with 7 bases that match TRBD1. V lost 9 bases to trimming and J lost 2 bases; unmatched junction nucleotides: 14. The CDR3 length is 16 residues. Germline-derived CDR1 and CDR2 are KGHDR and SFDVKD.

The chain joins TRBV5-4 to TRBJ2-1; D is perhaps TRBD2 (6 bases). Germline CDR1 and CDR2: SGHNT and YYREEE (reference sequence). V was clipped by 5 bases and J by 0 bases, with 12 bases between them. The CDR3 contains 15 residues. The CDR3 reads CASSPIAVSYNEQFF. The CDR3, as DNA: TGTGCCAGCAGTCCTATAGCGGTCTCCTACAATGAGCAGTTCTTC.

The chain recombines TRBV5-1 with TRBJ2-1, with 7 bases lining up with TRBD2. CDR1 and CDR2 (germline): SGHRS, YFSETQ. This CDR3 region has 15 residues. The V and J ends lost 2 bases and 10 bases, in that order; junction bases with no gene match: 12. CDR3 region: CASSFGSGLVGEQFF. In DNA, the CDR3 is TGCGCCAGCAGCTTTGGTAGCGGGTTGGTCGGGGAGCAGTTCTTC.

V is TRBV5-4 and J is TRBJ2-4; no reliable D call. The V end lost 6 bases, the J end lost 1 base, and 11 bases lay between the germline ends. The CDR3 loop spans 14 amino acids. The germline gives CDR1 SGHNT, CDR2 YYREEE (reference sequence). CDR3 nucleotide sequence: TGTGCCAGCACCCCCCCCGGGGCCAAAAACATTCAGTACTTC. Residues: CASTPPGAKNIQYF.

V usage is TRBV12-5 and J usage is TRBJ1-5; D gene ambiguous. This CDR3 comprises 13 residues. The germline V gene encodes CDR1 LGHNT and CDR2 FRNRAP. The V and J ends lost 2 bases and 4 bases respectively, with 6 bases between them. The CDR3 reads CASGLQLNQPQHF. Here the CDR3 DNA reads TGTGCTAGTGGTTTGCAGTTAAATCAGCCCCAGCATTTT. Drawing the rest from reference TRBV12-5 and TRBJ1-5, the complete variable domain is DARVTQTPRHKVTEMGQEVTMRCQPILGHNTVFWYRQTMMQGLELLAYFRNRAPLDDSGMPKDRFSAEMPDATLATLKIQPSEPRDSAVYFCASGLQLNQPQHFGDGTRLSIL.

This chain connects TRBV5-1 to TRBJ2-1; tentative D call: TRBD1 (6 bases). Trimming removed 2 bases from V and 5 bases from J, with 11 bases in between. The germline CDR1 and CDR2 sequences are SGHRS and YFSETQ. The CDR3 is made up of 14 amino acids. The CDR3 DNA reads TGCGCCAGCAGCTTTTCCGGGACAAACAATGAGCAGTTCTTC. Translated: CASSFSGTNNEQFF.

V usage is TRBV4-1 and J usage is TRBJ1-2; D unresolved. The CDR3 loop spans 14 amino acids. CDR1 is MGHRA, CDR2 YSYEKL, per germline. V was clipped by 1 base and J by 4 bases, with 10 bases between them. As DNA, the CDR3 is TGCGCCAGCAGCCAAGCGGCGGTACTCTATGGCTACACCTTC. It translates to CASSQAAVLYGYTF.

The CDR3 region is CSVEGGRGTETQYF. CDR3 DNA sequence: TGCAGCGTTGAAGGTGGCAGGGGGACGGAGACCCAGTACTTC. J is TRBJ2-5 and V is TRBV29-1; 7 bases match TRBD1. Looked up from germline, CDR1 is SQVTM and CDR2 is ANQGSEA. This CDR3 comprises 14 residues. Trimming cost V 1 base and J 5 bases; bases outside gene matches: 7.

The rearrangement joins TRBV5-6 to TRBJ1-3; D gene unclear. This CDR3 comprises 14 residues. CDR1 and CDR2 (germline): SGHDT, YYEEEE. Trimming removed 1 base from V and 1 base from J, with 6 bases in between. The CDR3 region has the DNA TGTGCCAGCAGCTTGCCTTTATCTGGAAACACCATATATTTT. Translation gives CASSLPLSGNTIYF.

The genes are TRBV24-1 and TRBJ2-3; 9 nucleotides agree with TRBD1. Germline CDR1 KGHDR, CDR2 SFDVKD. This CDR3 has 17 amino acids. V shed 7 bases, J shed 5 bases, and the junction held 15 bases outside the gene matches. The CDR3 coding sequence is TGTGCCACCAGCACTAAAAGACCGGGACAGGGACGAGATACGCAGTATTTT. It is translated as CATSTKRPGQGRDTQYF.

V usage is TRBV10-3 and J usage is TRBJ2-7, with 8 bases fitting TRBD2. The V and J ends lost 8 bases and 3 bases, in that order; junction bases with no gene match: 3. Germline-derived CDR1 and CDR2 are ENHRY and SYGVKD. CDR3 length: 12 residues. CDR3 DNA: TGTGCCATCGGGGCGGGAGGCTACGAGCAGTACTTC. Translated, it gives CAIGAGGYEQYF.

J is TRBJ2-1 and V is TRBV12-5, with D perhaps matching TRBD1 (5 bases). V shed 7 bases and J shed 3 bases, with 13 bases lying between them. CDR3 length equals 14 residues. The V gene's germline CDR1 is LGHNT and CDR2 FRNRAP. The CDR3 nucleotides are TGTGCTAGTGACGTAGGACACCACTACAATGAGCAGTTCTTC. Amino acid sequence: CASDVGHHYNEQFF. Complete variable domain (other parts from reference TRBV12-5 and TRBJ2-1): DARVTQTPRHKVTEMGQEVTMRCQPILGHNTVFWYRQTMMQGLELLAYFRNRAPLDDSGMPKDRFSAEMPDATLATLKIQPSEPRDSAVYFCASDVGHHYNEQFFGPGTRLTVL.

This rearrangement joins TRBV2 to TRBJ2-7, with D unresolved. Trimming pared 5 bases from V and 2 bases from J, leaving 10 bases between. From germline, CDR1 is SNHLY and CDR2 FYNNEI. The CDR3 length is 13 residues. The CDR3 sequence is CASSFLETYEQYF. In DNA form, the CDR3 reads TGTGCCAGCAGTTTCTTAGAGACCTACGAGCAGTACTTC.

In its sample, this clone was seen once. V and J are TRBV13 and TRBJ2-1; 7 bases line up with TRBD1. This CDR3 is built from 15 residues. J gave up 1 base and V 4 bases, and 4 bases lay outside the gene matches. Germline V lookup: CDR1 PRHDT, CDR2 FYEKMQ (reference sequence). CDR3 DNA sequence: TGTGCCAGCAGCTGGAGACAGGGTTCCTACAATGAGCAGTTCTTC. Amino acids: CASSWRQGSYNEQFF.

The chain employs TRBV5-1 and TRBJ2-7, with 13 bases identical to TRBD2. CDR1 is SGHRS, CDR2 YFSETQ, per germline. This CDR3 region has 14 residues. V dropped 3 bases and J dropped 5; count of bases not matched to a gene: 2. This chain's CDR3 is CASSSGLAGNEQYF. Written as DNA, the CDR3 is TGCGCCAGCAGCTCGGGACTAGCGGGGAACGAGCAGTACTTC.

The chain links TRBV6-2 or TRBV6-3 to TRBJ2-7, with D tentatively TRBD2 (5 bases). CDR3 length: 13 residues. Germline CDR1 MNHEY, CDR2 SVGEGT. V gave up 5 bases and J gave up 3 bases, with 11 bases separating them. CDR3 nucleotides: TGTGCCAGCAGTAGCGGAATGGTCTACGAGCAGTACTTC. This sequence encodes CASSSGMVYEQYF.

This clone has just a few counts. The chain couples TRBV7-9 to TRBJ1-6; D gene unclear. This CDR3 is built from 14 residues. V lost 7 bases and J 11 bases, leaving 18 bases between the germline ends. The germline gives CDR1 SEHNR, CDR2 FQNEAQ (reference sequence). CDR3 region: CASNPGGGPAPLHF. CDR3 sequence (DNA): TGTGCCAGCAACCCAGGTGGAGGGCCCGCACCCCTCCACTTT.